These 8 T cell receptor beta chains originate from one sample sequenced in a study of T cells in Graves' hyperthyroidism and ophthalmopathy. Amplification targeted TCR beta CDR3 regions from RNA transcripts. Initially, a first-round RT-PCR of the TCR CDR3 employed the HTBI primer set. TCRdb re-derived calls from the multiplex PCR reads in MiXCR, one entry per CDR3 protein. The sample records roughly 300,000 distinct CDR3 sequences, around 20% being singletons. Sample: blood. These receptors all come from a woman in her 50s with Graves' hyperthyroidism.

This clonotype was detected many times. The chain joins TRBV6-1 to TRBJ1-1, with a possible D match to TRBD1 (6 bases). This CDR3 region has 15 residues. Germline V CDR1 and CDR2: MNHNS, SASEGT. Trimming left V 6 bases short and J 3 bases short, with 17 bases between. The CDR3 sequence is CASRNPRGGHTEAFF. The DNA for the CDR3 is TGTGCCAGCAGAAATCCTCGAGGGGGACACACTGAAGCTTTCTTT.

The chain is built from TRBV5-1 and TRBJ1-4; D unresolved. The CDR3 totals 14 residues. Trimming pared 1 base from V and 0 bases from J, leaving 4 bases between. Germline CDR1 SGHRS, CDR2 YFSETQ. CDR3 coding DNA: TGCGCCAGCAGCTTGTCTTCAACTAATGAAAAACTGTTTTTT. Its translation is CASSLSSTNEKLFF.

CDR3 in amino acids: CASSSGRMTGPEQYF. As DNA, the CDR3 is TGCGCCAGCAGCTCCGGAAGAATGACAGGGCCGGAGCAGTACTTC. The chain combines TRBV5-1 with TRBJ2-7, with 7 positions matching TRBD1. Germline trimming cut 3 bases from V and 7 bases from J; bases unmatched to any gene: 13. CDR1 and CDR2 (germline): SGHRS, YFSETQ. This CDR3 is built from 15 residues.

In its sample, this clonotype was seen many times. The rearrangement links TRBV20-1 to TRBJ1-1; 8 bases fit TRBD1. Germline V gene sequence: CDR1 DFQATT, CDR2 SNEGSKA (reference sequence). Trimming took 2 bases from V and 4 from J; bases not matched to a gene: 6. This CDR3 region has 14 residues. CDR3 nucleotide sequence: TGCAGTGCTAGAAAGCAGGGGGCGGTCACTGAAGCTTTCTTT. Its protein is CSARKQGAVTEAFF.

This clonotype was detected ten times or more. This chain links TRBV7-9 with TRBJ1-5; unclear D gene. The CDR3 sequence is 13 residues long. Germline lookup yields CDR1 SEHNR and CDR2 FQNEAQ (reference sequence). V was pared by 5 bases and J by 8 bases, with 13 bases between. CDR3 region: CASSREAGKPQHF. Written as DNA, the CDR3 is TGTGCCAGCAGCCGGGAGGCGGGTAAGCCCCAGCATTTT.

This sequence joins TRBV24-1 and TRBJ1-5; the D is unclear. Germline V CDR1 and CDR2: KGHDR, SFDVKD. The CDR3 has 13 residues. With 5 bases removed from V and 4 bases from J, the gap between germline ends came to 8 bases. The CDR3 loop is CATSVSGNQPQHF. The CDR3 coding sequence is TGTGCCACCAGTGTATCTGGAAATCAGCCCCAGCATTTT.

The CDR3 here is CASSPTRGDRGANTGELFF. CDR3 DNA: TGTGCCAGCAGCCCTACACGCGGAGACAGGGGAGCCAACACCGGGGAGCTGTTTTTT. The V gene is TRBV12-3 or TRBV12-4, the J gene TRBJ2-2, with 8 bases identical to TRBD1. The CDR3 has 19 amino acids. V shed 6 bases, J shed 2 bases, and the junction held 17 bases outside the gene matches.

This clonotype has a handful of counts. The chain employs TRBV9 and TRBJ1-1; D ambiguous. Germline CDR1 is SGDLS and CDR2 is YYNGEE. The CDR3 contains 14 residues. Trimming pared 0 bases from V and 0 bases from J, leaving 6 bases between. As DNA, the CDR3 is TGTGCCAGCAGCGTAGGGGTAATGAACACTGAAGCTTTCTTT. Protein sequence: CASSVGVMNTEAFF.